This T cell receptor beta chain was documented in a study of T cells in Graves' hyperthyroidism and ophthalmopathy. Overall study findings and caveats: Model-based prediction identified ophthalmopathy a median 6.5 months prior to its onset. Blood shared most expanded thyroid clonotypes above 0.001.

Researchers took RNA transcripts and amplified the TCR beta CDR3 regions from them. TCR CDR3 underwent first-round RT-PCR with the HTBI primer set. TCRdb re-derived calls from the multiplex PCR reads in MiXCR, one entry per CDR3 protein. The data contain hundreds of thousands of distinct CDR3 sequences, approximately 15% of them singletons. This clonotype appeared a few times. Its antigen is still unknown. V was pared by 1 base and J by 6 bases, with 4 bases of the junction left unmatched. The CDR3 loop spans 15 amino acids. Per germline, CDR1 SGHVS and CDR2 FQNEAQ. The V gene is TRBV7-8, the J gene TRBJ1-5, with 9 bases that match TRBD1. This clonotype was sampled from a woman aged 40-49 years with Graves' ophthalmopathy. Sequencing input: blood. The DNA for the CDR3 is TGTGCCAGCAGCTTAGTGGGACAGGGTTTTCAGCCCCAGCATTTT. This sequence encodes CASSLVGQGFQPQHF.